What follows is one T cell receptor beta chain and its context. Germline V CDR1 and CDR2: LGHNA, YNFKEQ. The CDR3 consists of 16 residues. The germline V and J ends were trimmed by 4 bases and 0 bases, with 13 bases remaining between them. This record comes from a study of T-cell memory formation after mild COVID-19. Using its own MiXCR run on the 5' RACE reads, TCRdb lists one record per CDR3 protein. This table has tens of thousands of distinct CDR3 sequences, roughly 20% appearing once. Sequencing input: PBMCs or a T cell subset sorted from them (not recorded which). This TCR came from an adult who had mild COVID-19 (a few samples of this study predate the infection). Cell type and time point are not known. This sequence joins TRBV4-2 and TRBJ1-3; maybe TRBD1 (6 bases). In DNA form, the CDR3 reads TGTGCCAGCAGCCCCTCTTTGGACAGCTCTGGAAACACCATATATTTT. Translated, it gives CASSPSLDSSGNTIYF.